This TCR beta chain was obtained from a study of T-cell reconstitution after alpha-beta-depleted transplantation in children. With regard to this clonotype: Its matching antigen is unknown.

Researchers prepared the TCRbeta library using unique molecular identifiers, the study reports. TCRdb reprocessed the PCR reads with MiXCR, giving one entry per CDR3 protein. The sample lists roughly 50,000 distinct CDR3 sequences, 44% seen once, with 95% to 98% in the top ten. The CDR3 runs 16 residues. Germline CDR1 SGHRS, CDR2 YFSETQ. Trimming took off 4 bases at V and 0 bases at J, with 16 bases between the two ends. Study-level points and caveats: Newly produced T cells mostly accounted for T-cell counts and diversity one year post-transplant. The origin of alpha-beta T cells about two months after transplant was reportedly several hundred expanded graft clones.

The sequences come from PBMCs, mostly from graft donor cells, collected 360 days after TCRalphabeta/CD19-depleted stem cell transplant. The sequence derives from a male patient between 5 and 17 years old who had a stem cell transplant for acute lymphoblastic leukemia, so the T cells may come from the graft donor. The V and J genes are TRBV5-1 and TRBJ2-5, with D possibly matching TRBD1 (5 bases). The CDR3 DNA is TGCGCCAGCAGCCCGATCTACAAACAGGACCAAGAGACCCAGTACTTC. Translating gives CASSPIYKQDQETQYF. Full variable domain (missing parts from reference TRBV5-1 and TRBJ2-5): KAGVTQTPRYLIKTRGQQVTLSCSPISGHRSVSWYQQTPGQGLQFLFEYFSETQRNKGNFPGRFSGRQFSNSRSEMNVSTLELGDSALYLCASSPIYKQDQETQYFGPGTRLLVL.